The clone carrying this T cell receptor (beta chain) was recorded a few times. What it binds is not known. The sample is drawn from a study of T cell repertoires in cytomegalovirus infection. Study-wide results and caveats: The ex vivo response was dominated by HLA-C-restricted CMV-specific TCR beta clonotypes. Identification of carriers of CMV plus the relevant HLA was achieved through cumulative public TCR beta family frequency.

The length of the CDR3 is 15 residues. The V and J ends lost 5 bases and 4 bases respectively, with 15 bases between them. TCRdb fed the reads into MiXCR, producing one record per CDR3 protein. This table has a few hundred thousand distinct CDR3 sequences, roughly 15% appearing once. The V and J genes are TRBV12-3 or TRBV12-4 and TRBJ2-1; D may match TRBD1 or TRBD2 (5 bases each). The clonotype was recovered from a human donor in good health (CMV status not recorded). Some clones in this sample may be carry-over from other donors' samples. The sample taken for sequencing was PBMCs. The CDR3 loop reads CASSLRHGAYNEQFF. DNA for the CDR3: TGTGCCAGCAGTCTCAGGCACGGGGCGTACAATGAGCAGTTCTTC.